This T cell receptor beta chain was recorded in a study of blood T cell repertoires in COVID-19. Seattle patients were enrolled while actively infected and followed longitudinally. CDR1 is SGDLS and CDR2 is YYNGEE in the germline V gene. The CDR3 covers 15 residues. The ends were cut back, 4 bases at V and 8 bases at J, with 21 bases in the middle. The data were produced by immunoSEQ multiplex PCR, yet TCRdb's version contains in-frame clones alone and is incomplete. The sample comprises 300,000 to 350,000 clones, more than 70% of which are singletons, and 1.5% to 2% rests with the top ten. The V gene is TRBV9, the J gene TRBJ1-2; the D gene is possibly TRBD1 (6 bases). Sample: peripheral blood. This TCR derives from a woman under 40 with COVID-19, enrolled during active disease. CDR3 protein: CASSFLDSPGVGYTF. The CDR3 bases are TGTGCCAGCAGCTTTTTGGACAGCCCCGGTGTGGGCTACACCTTC.